Listed below are T cell receptor beta chains from one sample, sequenced in a study of PD-L1 blockade in urothelial cancer. Clones were read by immunoSEQ multiplex PCR, and TCRdb kept only the in-frame ones, dropping some. This sample has roughly 120,000 clones, with around 88% found just once. Sample: PBMCs, taken around atezolizumab (anti-PD-L1) treatment. Receptors were obtained from a man aged 60 to 69 with urothelial cancer. Both conserved end residues are part of each CDR3. The D gene is left open where the match is weak. A clone size is listed for some rows: how often the clone was seen (once, few, many), or a class if it is expanded.

D	length	size	V	J	CDR3	DNA
TRBD1	16	.	TRBV7-2	TRBJ1-6	CASSINLTGGAVSLHF	TGTGCCAGCAGCATAAACCTGACAGGGGGAGCCGTGTCCCTCCACTTT
.	17	once	TRBV21-1	TRBJ2-7	CASSKIRDTQLKVEQYF	TGTGCCAGCAGCAAAATCCGGGACACTCAACTTAAGGTCGAGCAGTACTTC
TRBD2	15	.	TRBV6-5	TRBJ2-1	CASSQPGLAGVEQFF	TGTGCCAGCAGCCAGCCGGGACTAGCGGGGGTTGAGCAGTTCTTC
TRBD2	15	.	TRBV2	TRBJ2-1	CASGRTSGSGNEQFF	TGTGCCAGCGGGCGGACTAGCGGGAGTGGTAATGAGCAGTTCTTC
.	16	once	TRBV2	TRBJ2-1	CASSEFQGSSYNEQFF	TGTGCCAGCAGTGAATTTCAGGGAAGCTCCTACAATGAGCAGTTCTTC
.	13	.	TRBV14	TRBJ2-1	CASSWASGNEQFF	TGTGCCAGCAGCTGGGCCAGCGGCAATGAGCAGTTCTTC
TRBD1	15	.	TRBV6-5	TRBJ2-2	CASSYVTGATGELFF	TGTGCCAGCAGTTACGTGACAGGGGCCACCGGGGAGCTGTTTTTT
.	14	.	TRBV6-4	TRBJ2-1	CASSVESSYNEQFF	TGTGCCAGCAGTGTGGAGAGCTCCTACAATGAGCAGTTCTTC
TRBD1	14	.	TRBV30	TRBJ2-5	CAWTPTGGEKTQYF	TGTGCCTGGACCCCGACAGGGGGCGAAAAGACCCAGTACTTC
TRBD2	17	.	TRBV4-1	TRBJ2-7	CASSQTVGAGASYEQYF	TGCGCCAGCAGCCAGACGGTCGGAGCGGGGGCTTCCTACGAGCAGTACTTC
TRBD2	14	.	TRBV29-1	TRBJ2-1	CSVEGLAQNNEQFF	TGCAGCGTTGAAGGACTAGCGCAGAACAATGAGCAGTTCTTC